This T cell receptor beta chain originates from a study of CD8+CD57+ T cells in acquired aplastic anemia. Study overall: Sorted CD4+ and CD8+ cell DNA averaged approximately 3.4 ug.

Patients chosen for sequencing had CD8+CD57+ cells that had expanded, as shown by flow cytometry. The patients all had a severe acquired aplastic anemia diagnosis. Study-wide results and caveats: For CD8+ Simpson's diversity, patients and controls showed no significant difference. In common between the patients and the controls were more than 25 CD8+ CDR3 sequences.

CDR3 and TCR beta VDJ profiling relied on genomic DNA as the template. Each CDR3 protein is one row after TCRdb ran MiXCR on the reads. The sample lists approximately 200,000 distinct CDR3 sequences; over 40% were seen once. CDR1 and CDR2 (germline): MNHEY, SVGAGI. The CDR3 loop spans 13 amino acids. Trimming shortened V by 6 bases and J by 4 bases, and 12 bases separated the two germline ends. This clonotype was seen many times. Its matching antigen is unknown. This clonotype was sampled from a human donor with aplastic anemia. The sequencing sample was made of sorted CD4+, CD8+, or CD8+CD57+ T cells (not recorded which) from PBMCs. This chain links TRBV6-5 with TRBJ2-5; D possibly corresponds to TRBD2 (5 bases). The CDR3 spells CASRLDLSETQYF. CDR3 sequence (DNA): TGTGCCAGCAGGCTGGACTTGTCAGAGACCCAGTACTTC.